The 24 T cell receptor beta chains presented below share a single source sample, sequenced in a study of T cells in Graves' hyperthyroidism and ophthalmopathy (dated by TCRdb to the late 2010s). Libraries were built with multiplex PCR. Sequencing relied on an Illumina HiSeq 2000. Amplification of TCR beta CDR3 regions was carried out from RNA transcripts. The TCR CDR3 was subjected to a first round of RT-PCR using the HTBI primer set and the Qiagen OneStep RT-PCR kit. TCRdb passed the public sequencing reads through fastp at Q25 and MiXCR, retaining productive beta sequences. When rows share a CDR3 protein, they turn into one entry using the most common DNA and genes. The sample includes 400,000 to 600,000 distinct CDR3 sequences, with approximately 16% observed a single time. The leading ten clones occupy over 25% of the sample. The sequencing sample was made of blood. Every receptor here comes from a woman in her 30s with Graves' ophthalmopathy.

The chain links TRBV9 to TRBJ1-5; D remains unclear. Per germline, CDR1 SGDLS and CDR2 YYNGEE. V was shortened by 0 bases and J by 2 bases, with 9 bases between the two germline ends. The CDR3 runs to 15 residues. CDR3 amino acids: CASSVGADGNQPQHF. The DNA of the CDR3 is TGTGCCAGCAGCGTAGGGGCGGATGGCAATCAGCCCCAGCATTTT.

This clonotype was counted a few times. The chain combines TRBV9 with TRBJ2-3; TRBD2 matches at 7 bases. J was trimmed by 0 bases and V by 4 bases; bases with no gene match: 14. The CDR3 totals 18 residues. Per germline, CDR1 SGDLS and CDR2 YYNGEE. The CDR3 sequence: CASSSPLGSGISTDTQYF. Written as DNA, the CDR3 is TGTGCCAGCAGCTCACCTCTGGGGAGCGGGATAAGCACAGATACGCAGTATTTT.

This clonotype was counted between two and nine times. The chain couples TRBV9 to TRBJ2-3; D is tentatively TRBD1 or TRBD2 (5 bases each). CDR1 and CDR2 from the germline V gene are SGDLS and YYNGEE. This CDR3 has 16 residues. V lost 0 bases to trimming and J lost 3 bases, with 14 bases between them. The CDR3 loop reads CASSVATRDETDTQYF. DNA for the CDR3: TGTGCCAGCAGCGTAGCTACGAGGGACGAAACAGATACGCAGTATTTT. The variable domain in full, with the rest retrieved from reference TRBV9 and TRBJ2-3, is DSGVTQTPKHLITATGQRVTLRCSPRSGDLSVYWYQQSLDQGLQFLIQYYNGEERAKGNILERFSAQQFPDLHSELNLSSLELGDSALYFCASSVATRDETDTQYFGPGTRLTVL.

The chain links TRBV6-2 or TRBV6-3 to TRBJ2-7, with TRBD1 identical over 7 bases. The CDR3 spans 15 residues. Germline CDR1 reads MNHEY; CDR2 reads SVGEGT. Trimming cost V 6 bases and J 3 bases; bases outside gene matches: 11. The CDR3 spells CASRLDRVVFYEQYF. CDR3 sequence (DNA): TGTGCCAGCAGGCTCGACAGGGTGGTTTTCTACGAGCAGTACTTC.

This clonotype was seen a single time. The V gene is TRBV6-1, the J gene TRBJ2-1; no definite D call. V lost 6 bases and J lost 3, with 15 bases in between. The germline gives CDR1 MNHNS, CDR2 SASEGT. This CDR3 has 15 amino acids. The CDR3 region has the DNA TGTGCCAGCAGGCCAACATATCCCCACTACAATGAGCAGTTCTTC. Translating gives CASRPTYPHYNEQFF.

This clonotype has a count of ten or more. This chain connects TRBV7-2 to TRBJ2-1, with D unclear. The CDR3 consists of 15 residues. The ends were cut back, 5 bases at V and 3 bases at J, with 14 bases in the middle. CDR1 SGHTA and CDR2 FQGNSA come from the germline V gene. The CDR3 nucleotides read TGTGCCAGCAGCCTCAGGACCGTGAACTACAATGAGCAGTTCTTC. Amino acid sequence: CASSLRTVNYNEQFF.

This clonotype was seen only a few times. This chain links TRBV9 with TRBJ2-7, with TRBD2 matching over 13 bases. V lost 3 bases, J lost 6 bases, and 9 bases stayed unmatched. The CDR3 spans 16 residues. Germline V gene lookup returns CDR1 SGDLS and CDR2 YYNGEE. The CDR3 DNA reads TGTGCCAGCAGCGAGGGGACTAGCGGGACCCCACTCGAGCAGTACTTC. Translated: CASSEGTSGTPLEQYF. The whole variable domain, remainder taken from reference TRBV9 and TRBJ2-7, is DSGVTQTPKHLITATGQRVTLRCSPRSGDLSVYWYQQSLDQGLQFLIQYYNGEERAKGNILERFSAQQFPDLHSELNLSSLELGDSALYFCASSEGTSGTPLEQYFGPGTRLTVT.

The chain recombines TRBV18 with TRBJ2-3, with a weak D call TRBD2 (6 bases). This CDR3 comprises 17 residues. CDR1 KGHSH and CDR2 LQKENI come from the germline V gene. The V end was cut by 8 bases, the J end by 2 bases, with 23 bases between. The CDR3 coding sequence is TGTGCCAGCCAACCGTCGGTTGTAGCGGTAAACACAGATACGCAGTATTTT. It specifies CASQPSVVAVNTDTQYF. The full variable domain, with the rest looked up from reference TRBV18 and TRBJ2-3, is NAGVMQNPRHLVRRRGQEARLRCSPMKGHSHVYWYRQLPEEGLKFMVYLQKENIIDESGMPKERFSAEFPKEGPSILRIQQVVRGDSAAYFCASQPSVVAVNTDTQYFGPGTRLTVL.

This clonotype appeared many times. The chain joins TRBV28 to TRBJ2-7, with TRBD2 identical over 7 bases. There are 14 residues in the CDR3. Germline CDR1 and CDR2: MDHEN and SYDVKM. V lost 6 bases, J lost 4 bases, and 9 bases stayed unmatched. In DNA, the CDR3 is TGTGCCAGCAGAGGGGCGGGAGCCACGTACGAGCAGTACTTC. Protein sequence: CASRGAGATYEQYF.

In this sample, this clonotype turned up many times. The chain carries TRBV6-5 and TRBJ2-5, with 7 bases identical to TRBD2. The CDR3 runs 16 residues. V shed 2 bases, J shed 5 bases, and the junction held 11 bases outside the gene matches. Germline CDR1 reads MNHEY; CDR2 reads SVGAGI. In DNA, the CDR3 is TGTGCCAGCAGTTACGCGGGAGTACCAAGTTCGGAGACCCAGTACTTC. Amino acids: CASSYAGVPSSETQYF.

V gene TRBV10-3 combines with J gene TRBJ2-5; D gene uncertain. The length of the CDR3 is 14 residues. Trimming removed 2 bases from V and 2 bases from J, with 9 bases in between. The V gene's germline CDR1 is ENHRY and CDR2 SYGVKD. This CDR3 reads CAISEVADQETQYF. The CDR3 region has the DNA TGTGCCATCAGTGAGGTGGCAGATCAAGAGACCCAGTACTTC.

This clonotype was picked up many times. The chain has TRBV29-1 and TRBJ2-6, with D perhaps given as TRBD1 or TRBD2 (7 bases each). V was shortened by 4 bases and J by 2 bases, with 12 bases between the two germline ends. Germline CDR1 and CDR2: SQVTM and ANQGSEA. This CDR3 contains 15 residues. CDR3 loop: CSVGQGGTGANVLTF. The DNA of the CDR3 is TGCAGCGTTGGTCAGGGGGGGACTGGGGCCAACGTCCTGACTTTC.

This chain joins TRBV19 and TRBJ1-2; D possibly corresponds to TRBD1 (6 bases). The V and J ends lost 3 bases and 3 bases respectively, with 8 bases between them. The CDR3 is 13 residues long. In germline, CDR1 is LNHDA, CDR2 SQIVND (reference sequence). The CDR3 nucleotides are TGTGCCAGTAGTATTCGACAGGACTATGGCTACACCTTC. Its translation is CASSIRQDYGYTF.

This clonotype was picked up a small number of times. The rearrangement joins TRBV20-1 to TRBJ1-6, with 7 bases matching TRBD1. Germline CDR1 reads DFQATT; CDR2 reads SNEGSKA (reference sequence). V was clipped by 8 bases and J by 4 bases; unmatched bases: 5. The CDR3 has 13 residues. The CDR3 sequence is CSPHRGYNSPLHF. In DNA, the CDR3 is TGCAGTCCCCACAGGGGTTATAATTCACCCCTCCACTTT.

The sample holds a few counts of this clonotype. The chain uses TRBV5-8 and TRBJ2-3; D is undetermined. V lost 5 bases, J lost 5 bases, and 21 bases lay in between. CDR3 length: 16 amino acids. Per the germline V gene, CDR1 is SGHTS and CDR2 is YDEGEE. The CDR3 reads CASSQPSGNSIDTQYF. The CDR3 region has the DNA TGTGCCAGCAGTCAACCATCAGGCAATAGTATAGATACGCAGTATTTT.

This chain joins TRBV19 and TRBJ1-5; D is perhaps TRBD1 (6 bases). The CDR3 covers 15 residues. V lost 6 bases and J lost 7, with 19 bases in between. Germline V gene sequence: CDR1 LNHDA, CDR2 SQIVND (reference sequence). The DNA of the CDR3 is TGTGCCAGTAGCCCAGGACAGAGCAATAGACAGCCCCAGCATTTT. It yields the protein CASSPGQSNRQPQHF.

The chain recombines TRBV6-2 or TRBV6-3 with TRBJ2-7; tentatively, D is TRBD1 or TRBD2 (5 bases each). Looked up from germline, CDR1 is MNHEY and CDR2 is SVGEGT. Between the trimmed V and J ends, which lost 6 bases and 4 bases, there was a span of 16 bases. The CDR3 sequence is 14 residues long. CDR3 coding DNA: TGTGCCAGCAGAAGGGACGGAGGATTATACGAGCAGTACTTC. This sequence encodes CASRRDGGLYEQYF.

This chain links TRBV30 with TRBJ2-7; maybe TRBD2 (6 bases). CDR1 GTSNPN and CDR2 SVGIG come from the germline V gene (reference sequence). V lost 1 base to trimming and J lost 1 base, with 20 bases between them. This CDR3 contains 17 residues. DNA for the CDR3: TGTGCCTGGAGTGGCCCCCCCTACGGCGGGACGTCCTACGAGCAGTACTTC. It translates to CAWSGPPYGGTSYEQYF. The full variable domain, in which reference TRBV30 and TRBJ2-7 provide the parts outside the CDR3, is SQTIHQWPATLVQPVGSPLSLECTVEGTSNPNLYWYRQAAGRGLQLLFYSVGIGQISSEVPQNLSASRPQDRQFILSSKKLLLSDSGFYLCAWSGPPYGGTSYEQYFGPGTRLTVT.

This clonotype was counted a few times. The V gene is TRBV7-8, the J gene TRBJ2-1; no clear D gene. V gave up 2 bases and J gave up 8 bases, with 13 bases separating them. The germline CDR1 and CDR2 sequences are SGHVS and FQNEAQ. This CDR3 is 14 amino acids long. The CDR3 reads CASSLRTGLHEQFF. For the CDR3, the DNA is TGTGCCAGCAGCTTAAGGACCGGGTTACATGAGCAGTTCTTC.

There are many counts of this clonotype. V and J are TRBV18 and TRBJ1-5, with TRBD1 identical over 7 bases. Germline trimming cut 6 bases from V and 6 bases from J; bases unmatched to any gene: 8. CDR1 is KGHSH, CDR2 LQKENI, per germline. The CDR3 extends over 14 amino acids. In DNA form, the CDR3 reads TGTGCCAGCTCCGGGACAGAATATCTTCAGCCCCAGCATTTT. Amino acid sequence: CASSGTEYLQPQHF.

This chain connects TRBV7-9 to TRBJ2-6; TRBD1 is a possible D gene (5 bases). From germline, CDR1 is SEHNR and CDR2 FQNEAQ (reference sequence). This CDR3 is 17 amino acids long. Trimming took off 10 bases at V and 4 bases at J, with 23 bases between the two ends. The CDR3 nucleotides read TGTGCCATATTGGCAGGGCGGAACTCTGTCGGGGCCAACGTCCTGACTTTC. As protein: CAILAGRNSVGANVLTF.

This clonotype came up many times. V gene TRBV29-1 combines with J gene TRBJ2-3, with 8 nucleotides matching TRBD2. The CDR3 is 17 amino acids. CDR1 is SQVTM, CDR2 ANQGSEA, per germline. With 3 bases clipped from V and 5 bases from J, the junction kept 16 bases outside the gene matches. Here the CDR3 reads CSVDGLAGPNLEDTQYF. The CDR3 region has the DNA TGCAGCGTTGATGGCCTAGCGGGCCCCAATCTGGAAGATACGCAGTATTTT.

Concerning this clonotype itself: As the CDR3 is not closed by the conserved phenylalanine or tryptophan, this likely results from a read error. V and J are TRBV7-2 and TRBJ2-3; D possibly uses TRBD1 or TRBD2 (6 bases each). V was cut by 8 bases and J by 4 bases, with 16 bases left in between. CDR1 is SGHTA and CDR2 is FQGNSA in the germline V gene. The CDR3 length is 14 residues. CDR3 sequence: CASAGTGTSDTQYS. The CDR3 DNA follows: TGTGCCAGCGCGGGAACAGGGACCTCAGATACGCAGTATTCT.

On this clonotype itself: It may be a read error: a sequence one base away is much more abundant. V usage is TRBV28 and J usage is TRBJ1-6, with a possible D match to TRBD1 (5 bases). Germline V gives CDR1 MDHEN, CDR2 SYDVKM. This CDR3 has 19 amino acids. The CDR3 protein is CASSLWPLRVRSYNPPLHF. The CDR3 coding sequence is TGTGCCAGCAGTTTATGGCCCCTCAGGGTGCGCTCCTATAATCCACCCCTCCACTTT. The complete variable domain, with remaining parts taken from reference TRBV28 and TRBJ1-6, reads DVKVTQSSRYLVKRTGEKVFLECVQDMDHENMFWYRQDPGLGLRLIYFSYDVKMKEKGDIPEGYSVSREKKERFSLILESASTNQTSMYLCASSLWPLRVRSYNPPLHFGNGTRLTVT.